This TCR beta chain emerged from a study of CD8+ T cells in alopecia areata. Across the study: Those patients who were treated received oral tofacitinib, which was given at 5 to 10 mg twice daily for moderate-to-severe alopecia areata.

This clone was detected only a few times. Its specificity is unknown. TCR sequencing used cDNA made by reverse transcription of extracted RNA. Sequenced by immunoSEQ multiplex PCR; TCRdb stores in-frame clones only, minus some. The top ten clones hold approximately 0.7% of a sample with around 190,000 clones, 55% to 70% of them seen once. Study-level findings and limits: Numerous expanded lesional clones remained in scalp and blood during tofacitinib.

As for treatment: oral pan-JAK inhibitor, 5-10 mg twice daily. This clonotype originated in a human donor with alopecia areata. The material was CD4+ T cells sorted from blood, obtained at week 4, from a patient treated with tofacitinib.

The DNA of the CDR3 is TGTGCCAGCAGCCAAGCCCTCGTAGAGACCCAGTACTTC. Its translation: CASSQALVETQYF. This sequence joins TRBV4-2 and TRBJ2-5; D not certain. The germline gives CDR1 LGHNA, CDR2 YNFKEQ. V was pared by 1 base and J by 4 bases, with 7 bases between. The CDR3 runs 13 residues.